Listed here are 27 T cell receptor beta chains from one sample, sequenced in a study of blood T cell repertoires in COVID-19. The method was immunoSEQ multiplex PCR; TCRdb's version includes in-frame clones alone and lacks a portion of them. Of about 250,000 clones listed, around 80% are singletons. The sequencing input was peripheral blood. The source is a man between 40 and 49 years old with acute or convalescent COVID-19.

The chain recombines TRBV27 with TRBJ2-3, with 7 positions matching TRBD2. This CDR3 has 17 residues. The trim removed 2 bases at V and 1 base at J, leaving 9 bases unmatched. Per germline, CDR1 MNHEY and CDR2 SMNVEV (reference sequence). The DNA for the CDR3 is TGTGCCAGCAGTTTAAGGATGGCGGGAGTAGGCACAGATACGCAGTATTTT. Translation gives CASSLRMAGVGTDTQYF.

Written as DNA, the CDR3 is TGTGCCAGCAGCTTAAATGGGGCTGATCAGCCCCAGCATTTT. Translated: CASSLNGADQPQHF. This chain uses TRBV11-2 with TRBJ1-5, with a weak D call TRBD1 (5 bases). This CDR3 region has 14 residues. Germline assignment: CDR1 SGHAT and CDR2 FQNNGV. V was shortened by 2 bases and J by 5 bases, with 10 bases between the two germline ends.

The CDR3 sequence is CASSSWQATYEQYF. The CDR3, as DNA: TGTGCCAGCAGTTCCTGGCAGGCCACCTACGAGCAGTACTTC. V gene TRBV28 combines with J gene TRBJ2-7, with D unresolved. V lost 4 bases to trimming and J lost 2 bases, with 12 bases between them. The CDR3 length is 14 residues. The V gene's germline CDR1 is MDHEN and CDR2 SYDVKM.

The J gene is TRBJ2-3, the V gene TRBV10-2; TRBD2 agrees at 11 bases. The germline V gene has CDR1 WSHSY and CDR2 SAAADI. This CDR3 contains 15 residues. Trimming removed 6 bases from V and 2 bases from J; junction bases left unmatched: 4. CDR3 sequence: CASRGTSGDTDTQYF. Here the CDR3 DNA reads TGCGCCAGCAGGGGGACTAGCGGAGACACAGATACGCAGTATTTT.

The J gene is TRBJ2-7, the V gene TRBV6-5, with a tentative D call TRBD2 (5 bases). V shed 7 bases and J shed 7 bases, with 20 bases lying between them. This CDR3 is built from 14 residues. Germline V gene lookup returns CDR1 MNHEY and CDR2 SVGAGI. The CDR3 sequence is CASISLGVLGEQYF. In nucleotides, the CDR3 is TGTGCCAGCATTTCATTGGGAGTTTTAGGTGAGCAGTACTTC.

This clone was seen a handful of times. The V gene is TRBV10-2, the J gene TRBJ1-2; tentatively, D is TRBD1 (5 bases). V was clipped by 2 bases and J by 5 bases, with 15 bases between them. CDR3 length equals 15 residues. Germline assignment: CDR1 WSHSY and CDR2 SAAADI. Here the CDR3 DNA reads TGCGCCAGCAGTGAGGGGGCCGTCGGAGGGTATGGCTACACCTTC. The encoded protein is CASSEGAVGGYGYTF.

This clone was observed a single time. The chain joins TRBV2 to TRBJ2-2, with D perhaps matching TRBD1 (5 bases). Trimming took 6 bases from V and 4 from J, leaving 15 bases between them. CDR3 length equals 15 residues. Germline V CDR1 and CDR2: SNHLY, FYNNEI. The chain's CDR3 is CASRIDPTVTGELFF. CDR3 coding DNA: TGTGCCAGCAGGATTGACCCGACAGTCACCGGGGAGCTGTTTTTT. The full variable domain, in which reference TRBV2 and TRBJ2-2 provide the parts outside the CDR3, is EPEVTQTPSHQVTQMGQEVILRCVPISNHLYFYWYRQILGQKVEFLVSFYNNEISEKSEIFDDQFSVERPDGSNFTLKIRSTKLEDSAMYFCASRIDPTVTGELFFGEGSRLTVL.

This clone was picked up a small number of times. The chain uses TRBV14 and TRBJ1-1; the D gene is possibly TRBD1 (5 bases). Germline lookup yields CDR1 SGHDN and CDR2 FVKESK. The V and J ends lost 7 bases and 4 bases respectively, with 13 bases between them. The CDR3 consists of 13 residues. CDR3 sequence: CASNRWGGTEAFF. The CDR3 bases are TGTGCCAGCAACCGCTGGGGCGGCACTGAAGCTTTCTTT.

Only a few counts were recorded for this clone. The V call is TRBV27, the J call TRBJ2-3; unclear D gene. The CDR3 totals 13 residues. CDR1 is MNHEY, CDR2 SMNVEV, per germline (reference sequence). The V gene lost 2 bases and the J gene lost 3 bases, with 6 bases spanning the gap. The CDR3 coding sequence is TGTGCCAGCAGTTTAACTGAAACAGATACGCAGTATTTT. It encodes CASSLTETDTQYF.

In this sample, this clone turned up a few times. The chain links TRBV28 to TRBJ2-1, with 12 bases identical to TRBD2. Germline CDR1 MDHEN, CDR2 SYDVKM. The trim removed 4 bases at V and 7 bases at J, leaving 8 bases unmatched. The CDR3 totals 16 residues. CDR3 nucleotide sequence: TGTGCCAGCAGTTCGCCTAGCGGGAGGGCCTGGAATGAGCAGTTCTTC. Translation: CASSSPSGRAWNEQFF.

The chain carries TRBV11-2 and TRBJ2-1; tentative D call: TRBD2 (6 bases). The V and J ends lost 0 bases and 4 bases respectively, with 10 bases between them. CDR1 is SGHAT, CDR2 FQNNGV, per germline. The CDR3 is 15 residues long. The CDR3 loop is CASSLEGGVYNEQFF. CDR3 coding DNA: TGTGCCAGCAGCTTAGAAGGCGGGGTTTACAATGAGCAGTTCTTC.

The chain is built from TRBV5-6 and TRBJ1-5, with a tentative D call TRBD1 (6 bases). The V and J ends lost 2 bases and 2 bases respectively, with 11 bases between them. The CDR3 contains 15 residues. Germline lookup yields CDR1 SGHDT and CDR2 YYEEEE. The CDR3 sequence is CASSFTGPGNQPQHF. CDR3 sequence (DNA): TGTGCCAGCAGCTTTACAGGGCCAGGCAATCAGCCCCAGCATTTT.

V usage is TRBV25-1 and J usage is TRBJ2-1; TRBD2 matches 9 bases. With 10 bases clipped from V and 8 bases from J, the junction kept 9 bases outside the gene matches. The CDR3 sequence is 13 residues long. Germline V gene data show CDR1 as MGHDK and CDR2 as SYGVNS. CDR3 amino acids: CAIRSGSRDEQFF. The CDR3 bases are TGTGCCATTCGTAGCGGGAGTCGGGATGAGCAGTTCTTC.

The gene calls are TRBV19 and TRBJ1-5; a possible D gene is TRBD1 (6 bases). Trimming removed 5 bases at V and 2 bases at J, with 16 bases between. This CDR3 has 16 residues. The germline V gene encodes CDR1 LNHDA and CDR2 SQIVND (reference sequence). The CDR3, as DNA: TGTGCCAGTAGTGCAGGGGTTCGGGTGGGCAATCAGCCCCAGCATTTT. Translated, it gives CASSAGVRVGNQPQHF.

This chain connects TRBV3-1 (or the pseudogene TRBV3-2) to TRBJ1-1, with a tentative D call TRBD1 (6 bases). Germline V gene lookup returns CDR1 LGHDT and CDR2 YNNKEL (reference sequence). The V gene lost 4 bases and the J gene lost 7 bases, with 7 bases spanning the gap. The CDR3 loop spans 11 amino acids. The CDR3 spells CASSLGHEAFF. CDR3 DNA: TGTGCCAGCAGCCTGGGACATGAAGCTTTCTTT.

The V gene is TRBV19, the J gene TRBJ1-5; 8 bases align to TRBD1. V was clipped by 3 bases and J by 7 bases; unmatched bases: 8. The CDR3 totals 15 residues. Germline V CDR1 and CDR2: LNHDA, SQIVND (reference sequence). The CDR3 protein is CASSIRQGARQPQHF. The CDR3 nucleotides read TGTGCCAGTAGTATCAGGCAGGGGGCACGGCAGCCCCAGCATTTT.

Notes on this clone: Other DNA sequences in this specimen translate into the identical CDR3. V and J are TRBV18 and TRBJ2-5; no firm D call. Germline V gives CDR1 KGHSH, CDR2 LQKENI. Deletions cut 3 bases from V and 2 bases from J, with 4 bases between. The CDR3 sequence is 12 residues long. The CDR3: CASSPQQETQYF. The CDR3 coding sequence is TGTGCCAGCTCACCCCAGCAAGAGACCCAGTACTTC. Together with reference TRBV18 and TRBJ2-5, the CDR3 gives the full variable domain: NAGVMQNPRHLVRRRGQEARLRCSPMKGHSHVYWYRQLPEEGLKFMVYLQKENIIDESGMPKERFSAEFPKEGPSILRIQQVVRGDSAAYFCASSPQQETQYFGPGTRLLVL.

This clone was seen a single time. This chain joins TRBV5-1 and TRBJ1-1; tentative D call: TRBD1 (5 bases). Per the germline V gene, CDR1 is SGHRS and CDR2 is YFSETQ. V lost 0 bases to trimming and J lost 6 bases, with 12 bases between them. The CDR3 has 14 residues. CDR3 in amino acids: CASSLVGRAAEAFF. CDR3 in DNA: TGCGCCAGCAGCTTGGTGGGCAGGGCTGCTGAAGCTTTCTTT.

The genes are TRBV10-3 and TRBJ2-1; 7 bases fit TRBD2. The CDR3 contains 15 residues. V shed 4 bases, J shed 8 bases, and the junction held 11 bases outside the gene matches. Germline V gene sequence: CDR1 ENHRY, CDR2 SYGVKD. The CDR3 DNA follows: TGTGCCATCAGTGCAAGGGAGGGACTAAACTATGAGCAGTTCTTC. The encoded protein is CAISAREGLNYEQFF.

The V call is TRBV5-4, the J call TRBJ2-7, with 12 bases matching TRBD2. Trimming removed 4 bases from V and 6 bases from J; junction bases left unmatched: 8. In germline, CDR1 is SGHNT, CDR2 YYREEE (reference sequence). CDR3 length: 15 amino acids. In DNA form, the CDR3 reads TGTGCCAGCAGCGTTCGACTAGCGGGAGCCCCCGAGCAGTACTTC. It codes for CASSVRLAGAPEQYF.

Remarks on this clone: Mismatch with germline at one junction end may stem from a read error. The chain links TRBV7-9 to TRBJ2-3; 12 positions agree with TRBD2. Germline V gives CDR1 SEHNR, CDR2 FQNEAQ (reference sequence). This CDR3 contains 18 residues. The CDR3 reads CASSLDSGLAGGPDTQYF. In DNA, the CDR3 is TGTGCCAGCAGTTTAGACAGCGGGCTAGCGGGAGGGCCAGATACGCAGTATTTT.

The chain combines TRBV7-3 with TRBJ2-3; D is perhaps TRBD2 (6 bases). This CDR3 is built from 15 residues. CDR1 is SGHTA, CDR2 FQGTGA, per germline. Deletions cut 6 bases from V and 3 bases from J, with 16 bases between. The CDR3 nucleotides read TGTGCCAGCAGTTTACAGCCACGGGGGACAGATACGCAGTATTTT. Translating gives CASSLQPRGTDTQYF.

The count of this clone is one. The V call is TRBV7-2, the J call TRBJ2-3, with 7 bases matching TRBD2. Germline values: CDR1 SGHTA, CDR2 FQGNSA. V was pared by 2 bases and J by 4 bases, with 6 bases of the junction left unmatched. This CDR3 contains 15 residues. Written as DNA, the CDR3 is TGTGCCAGCAGCTTATACCCGGGAGGAGCAGATACGCAGTATTTT. Its translation: CASSLYPGGADTQYF.

The gene calls are TRBV5-4 and TRBJ2-7; 10 positions agree with TRBD2. This CDR3 has 14 amino acids. Germline CDR1 and CDR2: SGHNT and YYREEE (reference sequence). V gave up 4 bases and J gave up 3 bases; unmatched junction bases: 4. The CDR3 coding sequence is TGTGCCAGCAGCAACCCTAGCGGGAGCTACGAGCAGTACTTC. Translation: CASSNPSGSYEQYF.

This clone was seen a handful of times. The genes are TRBV12-5 and TRBJ2-2, with a tentative D call TRBD2 (6 bases). Germline V gene lookup returns CDR1 LGHNT and CDR2 FRNRAP. V dropped 3 bases and J dropped 2 bases, with 10 bases sitting between them. The CDR3 contains 15 residues. The DNA of the CDR3 is TGTGCTAGTGGTTTTCGGGAGACCAACACCGGGGAGCTGTTTTTT. Its protein product is CASGFRETNTGELFF.

This sequence joins TRBV29-1 and TRBJ1-6; 7 bases match TRBD1. Trimming cost V 6 bases and J 10 bases; bases outside gene matches: 6. The CDR3 runs 12 residues. Germline CDR1 SQVTM, CDR2 ANQGSEA. The CDR3 DNA reads as TGCAGCGTCGGTGACAGGGACTCACCCCTCCACTTT. It yields the protein CSVGDRDSPLHF.

This chain joins TRBV2 and TRBJ2-1; 9 bases agree with TRBD1. Germline V CDR1 and CDR2: SNHLY, FYNNEI. J was trimmed by 6 bases and V by 5 bases; bases with no gene match: 5. The CDR3 consists of 14 residues. CDR3 loop: CASSPGQGGNEQFF. DNA for the CDR3: TGTGCCAGCAGTCCGGGACAGGGTGGCAATGAGCAGTTCTTC.